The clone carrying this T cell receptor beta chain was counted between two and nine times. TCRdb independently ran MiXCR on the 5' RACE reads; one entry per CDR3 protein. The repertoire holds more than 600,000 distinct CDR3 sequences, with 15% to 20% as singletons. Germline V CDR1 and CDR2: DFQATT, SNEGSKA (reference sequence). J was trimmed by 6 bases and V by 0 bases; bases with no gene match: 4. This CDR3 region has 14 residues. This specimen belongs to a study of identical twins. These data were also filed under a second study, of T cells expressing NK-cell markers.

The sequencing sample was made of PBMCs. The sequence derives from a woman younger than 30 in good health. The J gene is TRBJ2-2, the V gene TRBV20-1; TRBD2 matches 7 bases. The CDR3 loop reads CSARDYREAGELFF. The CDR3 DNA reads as TGCAGTGCTAGAGATTATCGGGAGGCCGGGGAGCTGTTTTTT.